This TCR beta chain was retrieved from a study of shared clonotypes between healthy human individuals. Whole-study findings and limits: Exclusively blood specimens were collected; tissue repertoires likely differ.

Naivety among CD8 cells was defined by CD45RO negativity and positive CCR7 selection, thereby excluding terminally differentiated effector memory CD45RA+ cells. The CDR3 runs 16 residues. Note on this clone: Its target is unknown.

Replicate PCRs from sorted subsets contained approximately 220 ng DNA, which is some 29,000 T cell genomes. Only in-frame clones appear in the TCRdb table, and some are missing; sequencing was by immunoSEQ multiplex PCR. The sample has roughly 2,000,000 clones, about 95% seen once. The clonotype comes from a man aged 18 to 29 in good health. This chain connects TRBV21-1 to TRBJ2-1; the listed D gene, TRBD2, was not tested against the DNA. TRBV21-1 is listed as a pseudogene. Source material: naive CD8+ T cells sorted from blood. CDR3 bases: TGTGCCAGCAGCAAAGAACCAGCGAGCTCCTACAATGAGCAGTTCTTC. Translated: CASSKEPASSYNEQFF.